This passage covers 18 T cell receptor beta chains from one sample sequenced in a study of shared clonotypes between healthy human individuals. TCRdb's copy holds only in-frame clones and misses some; the assay was immunoSEQ multiplex PCR. The table records 650,000 to 700,000 clones, 90% of them present only once. Sequenced sample: memory CD8+ T cells from PBMCs. Noted subset: CD45RO+ cells pooled with CCR7-negative TemRA cells. The receptor set was obtained from a man in his late teens or twenties in good health. Some clones in this sample may be carry-over from other donors' samples.

The gene calls are TRBV18 and TRBJ2-2, with 10 bases matching TRBD2. This CDR3 comprises 18 residues. The ends lost 2 bases at V and 5 bases at J; junction bases unmatched: 11. Germline V CDR1 and CDR2: KGHSH, LQKENI. In DNA form, the CDR3 reads TGTGCCAGCTCACCAGTTCTAGCGGGAGCCACGAGGACCGGGGAGCTGTTTTTT. As protein: CASSPVLAGATRTGELFF.

This chain joins TRBV18 and TRBJ1-1; D uncertain. CDR3 length: 14 amino acids. Looked up from germline, CDR1 is KGHSH and CDR2 is LQKENI. Trimming took 8 bases from V and 0 from J, leaving 13 bases between them. The CDR3 sequence is CASQTAQLNTEAFF. CDR3 nucleotides: TGTGCCAGCCAGACGGCACAATTGAACACTGAAGCTTTCTTT.

This rearrangement joins TRBV5-2 to TRBJ2-7. TRBV5-2 is a listed pseudogene. The CDR3 contains 13 residues. CDR3 residues: CASSLGRTYEQYF. CDR3 nucleotides: TGTGCCAGCAGCTTGGGGCGGACCTACGAGCAGTACTTC.

The rearrangement links TRBV9 to TRBJ2-3; D is possibly TRBD1 or TRBD2 (5 bases each). Germline V gene data show CDR1 as SGDLS and CDR2 as YYNGEE. Trimming took off 0 bases at V and 4 bases at J, with 15 bases between the two ends. This CDR3 region has 16 residues. The CDR3 loop is CASSVDPLGEPDTQYF. In nucleotides, the CDR3 is TGTGCCAGCAGCGTAGACCCTCTGGGGGAGCCAGATACGCAGTATTTT.

This rearrangement joins TRBV6-6 to TRBJ2-1; possible D gene TRBD1, 7 bases. This CDR3 has 16 amino acids. Germline V gives CDR1 MNHNY, CDR2 SVGAGI (reference sequence). The V end lost 6 bases, the J end lost 6 bases, and 21 bases lay between the germline ends. The CDR3 bases are TGTGCCAGCAGGACAGGACAGGTAAAGGAGGGCAATGAGCAGTTCTTC. Translating it yields CASRTGQVKEGNEQFF.

V is TRBV9 and J is TRBJ2-1; 10 positions match TRBD2. The junction had 8 bases not matched to a gene; V was cut back by 3 bases and J by 8 bases. Germline assignment: CDR1 SGDLS and CDR2 YYNGEE. The CDR3 totals 15 residues. Written as DNA, the CDR3 is TGTGCCAGCAGCGCCCCTAGCGGGAGTTTCCATGAGCAGTTCTTC. It yields the protein CASSAPSGSFHEQFF.

About this clone: The same CDR3 also results from other DNA sequences found in this sample. The chain recombines TRBV7-9 with TRBJ1-5; D call uncertain. This CDR3 region has 13 residues. V was shortened by 5 bases and J by 4 bases, with 9 bases between the two germline ends. Germline assignment: CDR1 SEHNR and CDR2 FQNEAQ (reference sequence). The CDR3 nucleotides read TGTGCCAGCAGCCCCTCCCCAAATCAGCCCCAGCATTTT. Its translation is CASSPSPNQPQHF.

A few counts support this clone. V gene TRBV27 combines with J gene TRBJ1-2; the D gene is possibly TRBD1 (5 bases). This CDR3 is built from 13 residues. V lost 3 bases, J lost 6 bases, and 11 bases lay in between. CDR1 and CDR2 from the germline V gene are MNHEY and SMNVEV (reference sequence). The chain's CDR3 is CASSFSGTHGYTF. Written as DNA, the CDR3 is TGTGCCAGCAGTTTCTCAGGGACTCATGGCTACACCTTC.

This chain uses TRBV15 with TRBJ1-2, with a tentative D call TRBD1 (6 bases). This CDR3 has 14 residues. Trimming shortened V by 0 bases and J by 6 bases, and 11 bases separated the two germline ends. From germline, CDR1 is LNHNV and CDR2 YYDKDF (reference sequence). CDR3 bases: TGTGCCACCAGCAGAGAAGAGGGGGTAGATGGCTACACCTTC. Residues: CATSREEGVDGYTF.

This clone occurred a few times. This chain joins TRBV7-9 and TRBJ2-1, with D perhaps TRBD1 (5 bases). Per the germline V gene, CDR1 is SEHNR and CDR2 is FQNEAQ (reference sequence). The CDR3 totals 15 residues. The ends were cut back, 2 bases at V and 13 bases at J, with 21 bases in the middle. DNA for the CDR3: TGTGCCAGCAGCTTACCGACTGGCTTCCCAGACAGTCAGTTCTTC. This translates into CASSLPTGFPDSQFF.

This rearrangement joins TRBV6-1 to TRBJ2-7, with 10 nucleotides matching TRBD2. The V gene end was trimmed by 1 base and the J gene end by 3 bases; junction bases not matched to a gene: 12. The germline V gene encodes CDR1 MNHNS and CDR2 SASEGT. This CDR3 has 18 amino acids. CDR3 loop: CASSEDRGLAGVSYEQYF. The DNA of the CDR3 is TGTGCCAGCAGTGAAGACCGTGGGCTAGCGGGAGTGAGCTACGAGCAGTACTTC.

Note on this clone: In the same sample, other DNA sequences code for this CDR3. The rearrangement joins TRBV11-2 to TRBJ2-3; D is unresolved. The V end lost 0 bases, the J end lost 8 bases, and 0 bases lay between the germline ends. The germline V gene encodes CDR1 SGHAT and CDR2 FQNNGV. The CDR3 extends over 10 amino acids. The chain's CDR3 is CASSLDTQYF. CDR3 DNA sequence: TGTGCCAGCAGCTTAGATACGCAGTATTTT.

The chain combines TRBV5-6 with TRBJ2-3; 7 nucleotides align to TRBD1. Unmatched junction bases numbered 10, after V lost 4 bases and J lost 5 bases. The CDR3 covers 15 residues. Per germline, CDR1 SGHDT and CDR2 YYEEEE. DNA of the CDR3: TGTGCCAGCAGCCCGACAGGGTTTGGCGAAGATACGCAGTATTTT. The encoded protein is CASSPTGFGEDTQYF.

The chain employs TRBV27 and TRBJ2-5; no reliable D call. This CDR3 comprises 16 residues. Germline CDR1 and CDR2: MNHEY and SMNVEV (reference sequence). V was cut by 3 bases and J by 5 bases, with 19 bases left in between. This chain's CDR3 is CASSFRTTTTYETQYF. CDR3 bases: TGTGCCAGCAGTTTTAGGACGACAACCACGTATGAGACCCAGTACTTC.

Here the CDR3 reads CASRSELYGPEAFF. As DNA, the CDR3 is TGCGCCAGCAGGAGCGAGTTGTACGGACCTGAAGCTTTCTTT. J is TRBJ1-1 and V is TRBV10-2; D gene uncertain. The length of the CDR3 is 14 residues. V lost 6 bases and J 6 bases, leaving 17 bases between the germline ends. Germline values: CDR1 WSHSY, CDR2 SAAADI.

This chain links TRBV27 with TRBJ2-7; 8 bases match TRBD2. Germline CDR1 reads MNHEY; CDR2 reads SMNVEV (reference sequence). Trimming cost V 5 bases and J 2 bases; bases outside gene matches: 11. The CDR3 is 16 amino acids. Here the CDR3 DNA reads TGTGCCAGCAGTCCCTCGGGAGGGGCGAGAGCCTACGAGCAGTACTTC. It encodes CASSPSGGARAYEQYF.

This clone has only one observation. The V and J genes are TRBV7-9 and TRBJ2-7; D is unresolved. V was pared by 1 base and J by 2 bases, with 9 bases between. Germline CDR1 reads SEHNR; CDR2 reads FQNEAQ (reference sequence). This CDR3 is built from 14 residues. CDR3 protein: CASSLVGRPYEQYF. DNA for the CDR3: TGTGCCAGCAGCTTAGTCGGACGACCCTACGAGCAGTACTTC.

On this clone: A far larger clone is off by one base, so a read error is likely. This sample also contains other DNA sequences that code for the same CDR3. J is TRBJ2-7 and V is TRBV4-2, with TRBD2 identical over 9 bases. This CDR3 comprises 15 residues. V gave up 1 base and J gave up 0 bases; unmatched junction bases: 1. Germline assignment: CDR1 LGHNA and CDR2 YNFKEQ. CDR3 sequence (DNA): TGTGCCAGCAGCCAAGGACTAGCGGACTCCTACGAGCAGTACTTC. Translation: CASSQGLADSYEQYF.